These 20 T cell receptor beta chains were all obtained from the same sample, sequenced in a study of T cell responses to AZD1222 COVID-19 vaccine. Repertoires were generated with immunoSEQ multiplex PCR, while TCRdb's copy carries only in-frame clones and drops some. The sample has some 120,000 clones, approximately 93% seen once; the top ten hold approximately 3.1%. The sequencing used peripheral blood, collected on day 0 of AZD1222 vaccination. These receptors were taken from an adult in good health.

This chain connects TRBV27 to TRBJ1-2; possibly TRBD1 for D (5 bases). The CDR3 is 14 amino acids. The germline CDR1 and CDR2 sequences are MNHEY and SMNVEV (reference sequence). V lost 5 bases to trimming and J lost 2 bases, with 12 bases between them. The CDR3 sequence: CASSLLQVNYGYTF. The CDR3 DNA reads TGTGCCAGCAGTCTCTTACAGGTGAACTATGGCTACACCTTC.

The chain joins TRBV5-1 to TRBJ1-2; D remains unclear. The V gene's germline CDR1 is SGHRS and CDR2 YFSETQ. The CDR3 totals 14 residues. V was shortened by 4 bases and J by 1 base, with 11 bases between the two germline ends. The CDR3 bases are TGCGCCAGCAGCGACCCGGGTCTTAACTATGGCTACACCTTC. Translation gives CASSDPGLNYGYTF.

V is TRBV10-3 and J is TRBJ2-1; 11 bases are a match to TRBD2. The CDR3 is 15 amino acids. The germline V gene has CDR1 ENHRY and CDR2 SYGVKD. V shed 5 bases, J shed 5 bases, and the junction held 5 bases outside the gene matches. CDR3: CAISTGTSGNNEQFF. The CDR3 nucleotides read TGTGCCATCAGTACCGGGACTAGCGGTAACAATGAGCAGTTCTTC.

The chain combines TRBV5-4 with TRBJ1-1; unclear D gene. V shed 3 bases and J shed 1 base, with 13 bases lying between them. Germline CDR1 is SGHNT and CDR2 is YYREEE (reference sequence). The CDR3 length is 15 residues. The CDR3 is CASSYVEGGNTEAFF. In nucleotides, the CDR3 is TGTGCCAGCAGCTACGTCGAGGGAGGGAACACTGAAGCTTTCTTT.

The chain links TRBV7-6 to TRBJ2-5; TRBD2 agrees at 7 bases. Germline assignment: CDR1 SGHVS and CDR2 FNYEAQ. V trimming: 3 bases; J trimming: 1 base; junction bases outside the gene matches: 5. The length of the CDR3 is 15 residues. The CDR3 here is CASSFSPSGQETQYF. The CDR3 coding sequence is TGTGCCAGCAGCTTCTCTCCTAGCGGCCAAGAGACCCAGTACTTC.

The chain combines TRBV27 with TRBJ2-2; no reliable D call. Germline lookup yields CDR1 MNHEY and CDR2 SMNVEV (reference sequence). Trimming removed 8 bases at V and 0 bases at J, with 10 bases between. This CDR3 region has 14 residues. DNA of the CDR3: TGTGCCAGCCTCGGCCTCCCGAACACCGGGGAGCTGTTTTTT. Encoded protein: CASLGLPNTGELFF.

This clone appeared once. The rearrangement links TRBV27 to TRBJ2-1; TRBD2 matches at 12 bases. V shed 3 bases, J shed 0 bases, and the junction held 6 bases outside the gene matches. The CDR3 contains 18 residues. Germline assignment: CDR1 MNHEY and CDR2 SMNVEV (reference sequence). The CDR3 loop reads CASSLLAGGPSSYNEQFF. In DNA, the CDR3 is TGTGCCAGCAGTTTGCTAGCGGGAGGGCCGAGCTCCTACAATGAGCAGTTCTTC.

The chain uses TRBV12-3 or TRBV12-4 and TRBJ2-2; the D gene is possibly TRBD2 (6 bases). Trimming left V 3 bases short and J 6 bases short, with 8 bases between. The CDR3 spans 13 residues. CDR3 loop: CASSLASAGELFF. The DNA for the CDR3 is TGTGCCAGCAGTTTGGCTAGCGCCGGGGAGCTGTTTTTT.

The V gene is TRBV28, the J gene TRBJ2-3; 10 nucleotides agree with TRBD2. The CDR3 covers 16 residues. V shed 4 bases, J shed 3 bases, and the junction held 7 bases outside the gene matches. Germline V gene lookup returns CDR1 MDHEN and CDR2 SYDVKM. The CDR3 nucleotides are TGTGCCAGCAGTTCCCCGACTAGCGGGCCGACAGATACGCAGTATTTT. It specifies CASSSPTSGPTDTQYF. Full variable domain (outside the CDR3, taken from reference TRBV28 and TRBJ2-3): DVKVTQSSRYLVKRTGEKVFLECVQDMDHENMFWYRQDPGLGLRLIYFSYDVKMKEKGDIPEGYSVSREKKERFSLILESASTNQTSMYLCASSSPTSGPTDTQYFGPGTRLTVL.

The V call is TRBV28, the J call TRBJ2-3, with 7 nucleotides matching TRBD1. The CDR3 loop spans 15 amino acids. CDR1 MDHEN and CDR2 SYDVKM come from the germline V gene. Trimming at V came to 3 bases and at J to 3 bases, leaving 6 bases not matched to a gene. CDR3: CASSFRRGSTDTQYF. Here the CDR3 DNA reads TGTGCCAGCAGTTTTCGCAGGGGGAGTACAGATACGCAGTATTTT.

The chain uses TRBV6-2 or TRBV6-3 and TRBJ2-3; D remains ambiguous. Germline V lookup: CDR1 MNHEY, CDR2 SVGEGT. The CDR3 has 16 residues. V was pared by 3 bases and J by 0 bases, with 13 bases between. The CDR3: CASSYGVRSSTDTQYF. As DNA, the CDR3 is TGTGCCAGCAGTTATGGTGTCAGATCTAGCACAGATACGCAGTATTTT.

CDR3 residues: CASSRRDTLYEQYF. The CDR3 region has the DNA TGTGCCAGCAGCCGTAGAGACACCCTCTACGAGCAGTACTTC. The chain combines TRBV9 with TRBJ2-7; D gene unclear. The CDR3 spans 14 residues. The V and J ends lost 4 bases and 3 bases respectively, with 14 bases between them. Looked up from germline, CDR1 is SGDLS and CDR2 is YYNGEE.

The gene calls are TRBV5-1 and TRBJ2-7; D could derive from TRBD1 or TRBD2 (5 bases each). This CDR3 region has 16 residues. V gave up 0 bases and J gave up 0 bases, with 13 bases separating them. CDR1 and CDR2 (germline): SGHRS, YFSETQ. The DNA of the CDR3 is TGCGCCAGCAGCTTGGATCAGAGGGGAAACTCCTACGAGCAGTACTTC. It yields the protein CASSLDQRGNSYEQYF.

This chain connects TRBV5-1 to TRBJ2-7, with D perhaps TRBD1 (6 bases). Trimming took off 3 bases at V and 3 bases at J, with 7 bases between the two ends. Germline CDR1 SGHRS, CDR2 YFSETQ. The CDR3 is 12 residues long. CDR3 sequence reads: CASSSQGYEQYF. DNA for the CDR3: TGCGCCAGCAGCTCACAGGGCTACGAGCAGTACTTC.

The genes are TRBV20-1 and TRBJ1-1; D gene unclear. Germline CDR1 is DFQATT and CDR2 is SNEGSKA (reference sequence). The V gene lost 3 bases and the J gene lost 4 bases, with 15 bases spanning the gap. This CDR3 has 14 residues. This CDR3 reads CSASYDGRSTEAFF. CDR3 nucleotides: TGCAGTGCTAGTTACGACGGACGGAGCACTGAAGCTTTCTTT.

The chain carries TRBV28 and TRBJ2-1; the D is unclear. The CDR3 extends over 13 amino acids. V shed 6 bases and J shed 0 bases, with 6 bases lying between them. Germline V gene lookup returns CDR1 MDHEN and CDR2 SYDVKM. In nucleotides, the CDR3 is TGTGCCAGCAGCAGCTTCTCCTACAATGAGCAGTTCTTC. It encodes CASSSFSYNEQFF.

This clone was seen only once. J is TRBJ1-1 and V is TRBV6-6; D possibly corresponds to TRBD1 (6 bases). This CDR3 contains 16 residues. The germline gives CDR1 MNHNY, CDR2 SVGAGI (reference sequence). The ends were cut back, 2 bases at V and 1 base at J, with 14 bases in the middle. The CDR3 is CASSYGRGGWNTEAFF. The CDR3 DNA is TGTGCCAGCAGTTACGGGCGAGGGGGGTGGAACACTGAAGCTTTCTTT.

V gene TRBV5-1 combines with J gene TRBJ1-1; D gene unclear. CDR1 and CDR2 from the germline V gene are SGHRS and YFSETQ. The V end lost 4 bases, the J end lost 6 bases, and 10 bases lay between the germline ends. This CDR3 comprises 12 residues. The CDR3 coding sequence is TGCGCCAGCAGCCCAGGCGGCCCTGAAGCTTTCTTT. This encodes CASSPGGPEAFF.

The V and J genes are TRBV5-1 and TRBJ2-7, with D unclear. The germline V gene encodes CDR1 SGHRS and CDR2 YFSETQ. The CDR3 runs to 13 residues. V gave up 0 bases and J gave up 0 bases, with 4 bases separating them. CDR3 nucleotides: TGCGCCAGCAGCTTGGGCAGCTCCTACGAGCAGTACTTC. Translated, it gives CASSLGSSYEQYF.

The V gene is TRBV28, the J gene TRBJ1-2; TRBD1 might be the D (6 bases). Trimming cost V 8 bases and J 8 bases, with 12 bases left between them. Germline CDR1 is MDHEN and CDR2 is SYDVKM. The CDR3 spans 11 residues. The CDR3 coding sequence is TGTGCCAGCCGGGGGCAGAGGGGCTACACCTTC. Amino acid sequence: CASRGQRGYTF.